The sequence of this TCR beta chain was determined in a study of cytomegalovirus exposure and HLA in healthy donors. Study summary: Genetic ancestry analysis placed around 76% of the 300 to 400 donors that were genotyped in the Caucasian-associated cluster. Study results and limitations: With high specificity and sensitivity, the classifier reportedly diagnosed cytomegalovirus status.

The PCR made use of 60 Vbeta and 13 Jbeta primers. Method: immunoSEQ multiplex PCR; TCRdb's copy keeps in-frame clones and lacks some. The sample carries about 82,000 clones, around 79% recorded once. A word on this clone: Its antigen is not known.

Per germline, CDR1 SGHDT and CDR2 YYEEEE. With V trimmed by 6 bases and J by 2 bases, 11 bases remained unmatched. The CDR3 length is 16 residues. Sequencing input: PBMCs. The TCR originated in a human donor in good health. The V and J genes are TRBV5-6 and TRBJ2-1; TRBD2 matches at 7 bases. The CDR3 region is CASNPGRGSAYNEQFF. CDR3 nucleotides: TGTGCCAGCAATCCCGGGCGGGGGAGCGCCTACAATGAGCAGTTCTTC. Full variable domain (remainder filled in from reference TRBV5-6 and TRBJ2-1): DAGVTQSPTHLIKTRGQQVTLRCSPKSGHDTVSWYQQALGQGPQFIFQYYEEEERQRGNFPDRFSGHQFPNYSSELNVNALLLGDSALYLCASNPGRGSAYNEQFFGPGTRLTVL.